A selection of T cell receptor beta chains follows, all from one sample in a study of blood T cells in healthy people across ages. A single record per CDR3 protein comes from TCRdb applying MiXCR to the 5' RACE reads. The sample consists of over 500,000 distinct CDR3 sequences, roughly a quarter of them appearing once. These records were also assigned to another study, of T cells of mothers and their children.

Sequencing was carried out using blood. Receptors originate from a boy between 2 and 10 years old in good health. CDR3s include the opening cysteine and the closing phenylalanine or tryptophan. Each record gives: CDR3 protein, CDR3 DNA, D gene, J gene, clone size, V gene. D genes are given only for firm matches. For some rows the clone size is stated as once, few or many, or as a class when expanded; others skip it.

cdr3_aa: CASSLGASGTYEQYF; cdr3_nt: TGTGCCAGCAGTTTGGGGGCTAGCGGGACGTACGAGCAGTACTTC; d_call: TRBD2; j_call: TRBJ2-7; clone_size: .; v_call: TRBV27
cdr3_aa: CSASSSNIYEQYF; cdr3_nt: TGCAGTGCTAGTTCGAGTAATATCTACGAGCAGTACTTC; d_call: .; j_call: TRBJ2-7; clone_size: .; v_call: TRBV20-1
cdr3_aa: CASKEWGAKNIQYF; cdr3_nt: TGTGCCAGCAAGGAGTGGGGGGCCAAAAACATTCAGTACTTC; d_call: .; j_call: TRBJ2-4; clone_size: few; v_call: TRBV27
cdr3_aa: CASSQGGESWDEQFF; cdr3_nt: TGCGCCAGCAGCCAAGGGGGAGAGAGTTGGGATGAGCAGTTCTTC; d_call: .; j_call: TRBJ2-1; clone_size: .; v_call: TRBV4-3
cdr3_aa: CASMMGKTQYF; cdr3_nt: TGCGCCAGCATGATGGGCAAGACCCAGTACTTC; d_call: .; j_call: TRBJ2-5; clone_size: .; v_call: TRBV5-1
cdr3_aa: CASSPRARSSSAKNIQYF; cdr3_nt: TGTGCCAGCAGCCCGCGGGCCAGGTCGAGTTCAGCCAAAAACATTCAGTACTTC; d_call: .; j_call: TRBJ2-4; clone_size: .; v_call: TRBV3-1
cdr3_aa: CASSPDRERSLHSYEQYF; cdr3_nt: TGTGCCAGCAGCCCGGACAGGGAACGATCACTGCACTCCTACGAGCAGTACTTC; d_call: TRBD1; j_call: TRBJ2-7; clone_size: .; v_call: TRBV6-2/TRBV6-3
cdr3_aa: CASRLAGGETQYF; cdr3_nt: TGTGCCAGCAGACTAGCGGGAGGAGAGACCCAGTACTTC; d_call: TRBD2; j_call: TRBJ2-5; clone_size: many; v_call: TRBV6-5
cdr3_aa: CASSGASRETQYF; cdr3_nt: TGTGCCAGCAGCGGAGCAAGCAGAGAGACCCAGTACTTC; d_call: .; j_call: TRBJ2-5; clone_size: few; v_call: TRBV2
cdr3_aa: CAIGALSSYEQYF; cdr3_nt: TGTGCCATCGGCGCGCTGAGCTCCTACGAGCAGTACTTC; d_call: .; j_call: TRBJ2-7; clone_size: few; v_call: TRBV10-3
cdr3_aa: CSARGRTGGLNTEAFF; cdr3_nt: TGCAGTGCTAGAGGTCGTACAGGGGGACTGAACACTGAAGCTTTCTTT; d_call: TRBD1; j_call: TRBJ1-1; clone_size: few; v_call: TRBV20-1
cdr3_aa: CASSRGTSSSCEQYF; cdr3_nt: TGTGCCAGCAGCCGGGGGACTAGTAGCTCCTGCGAGCAGTACTTC; d_call: TRBD2; j_call: TRBJ2-7; clone_size: few; v_call: TRBV6-5
cdr3_aa: CSARVGARGTEAFF; cdr3_nt: TGCAGTGCTAGAGTTGGGGCGAGGGGCACTGAAGCTTTCTTT; d_call: .; j_call: TRBJ1-1; clone_size: .; v_call: TRBV20-1
cdr3_aa: CASSREDRVQETQYF; cdr3_nt: TGCGCCAGCAGCCGAGAGGACAGGGTCCAAGAGACCCAGTACTTC; d_call: TRBD1; j_call: TRBJ2-5; clone_size: few; v_call: TRBV4-1
cdr3_aa: CASSLAFKRSGAGGYTF; cdr3_nt: TGTGCCAGCAGCTTAGCCTTTAAGAGGTCTGGTGCTGGTGGCTACACCTTC; d_call: .; j_call: TRBJ1-2; clone_size: few; v_call: TRBV11-2
cdr3_aa: CASIGGINTGELFF; cdr3_nt: TGTGCCAGCATCGGGGGGATAAACACCGGGGAGCTGTTTTTT; d_call: TRBD2; j_call: TRBJ2-2; clone_size: few; v_call: TRBV12-3/TRBV12-4
cdr3_aa: CSAIHGRGGETQYF; cdr3_nt: TGCAGCGCCATACACGGTCGTGGGGGAGAGACCCAGTACTTC; d_call: .; j_call: TRBJ2-5; clone_size: .; v_call: TRBV29-1
cdr3_aa: CSAREGAETPEAFF; cdr3_nt: TGCAGTGCTAGAGAGGGGGCAGAAACCCCTGAAGCTTTCTTT; d_call: .; j_call: TRBJ1-1; clone_size: .; v_call: TRBV20-1
cdr3_aa: CASTFRDRTTYGYTF; cdr3_nt: TGTGCCAGCACCTTCCGGGACAGGACGACCTATGGCTACACCTTC; d_call: TRBD1; j_call: TRBJ1-2; clone_size: .; v_call: TRBV12-3/TRBV12-4
cdr3_aa: CSARMGRGPDENNEQFF; cdr3_nt: TGCAGTGCTAGAATGGGGCGGGGACCGGATGAAAACAATGAGCAGTTCTTC; d_call: .; j_call: TRBJ2-1; clone_size: few; v_call: TRBV20-1
cdr3_aa: CASSLAPYGQYF; cdr3_nt: TGTGCCAGCAGCTTAGCTCCCTACGGGCAGTACTTC; d_call: .; j_call: TRBJ2-7; clone_size: .; v_call: TRBV7-9
cdr3_aa: CAWSGGQETQYF; cdr3_nt: TGTGCCTGGAGCGGGGGACAAGAGACCCAGTACTTC; d_call: .; j_call: TRBJ2-5; clone_size: .; v_call: TRBV30
cdr3_aa: CAWDESTDTQYF; cdr3_nt: TGTGCCTGGGACGAGAGCACAGATACGCAGTATTTT; d_call: .; j_call: TRBJ2-3; clone_size: few; v_call: TRBV30
cdr3_aa: CASSMTSGVLIEQYF; cdr3_nt: TGTGCCAGCAGTATGACTAGCGGGGTTCTAATTGAGCAGTACTTC; d_call: TRBD2; j_call: TRBJ2-7; clone_size: few; v_call: TRBV12-3/TRBV12-4
cdr3_aa: CASSRIAGGQSSCNEQFF; cdr3_nt: TGTGCCAGCAGCCGCATAGCGGGGGGCCAGAGCTCCTGCAATGAGCAGTTCTTC; d_call: TRBD2; j_call: TRBJ2-1; clone_size: few; v_call: TRBV7-6
cdr3_aa: CAISEGRLEQYF; cdr3_nt: TGTGCCATCAGTGAGGGGCGACTGGAGCAGTACTTC; d_call: .; j_call: TRBJ2-5; clone_size: .; v_call: TRBV10-3
cdr3_aa: CATSRDYGGETQYF; cdr3_nt: TGTGCCACCAGCAGAGATTATGGAGGGGAGACCCAGTACTTC; d_call: .; j_call: TRBJ2-5; clone_size: .; v_call: TRBV15
cdr3_aa: CASSFGSGRLETQYF; cdr3_nt: TGTGCCAGCAGTTTTGGTAGCGGGAGGCTGGAGACCCAGTACTTC; d_call: TRBD2; j_call: TRBJ2-5; clone_size: .; v_call: TRBV27
cdr3_aa: CSADHFSGGGAHEQYF; cdr3_nt: TGCAGTGCGGACCACTTTTCGGGCGGGGGGGCCCACGAGCAGTACTTC; d_call: TRBD2; j_call: TRBJ2-7; clone_size: many; v_call: TRBV20-1
cdr3_aa: CASSLNPGQGTNSPLHF; cdr3_nt: TGTGCCAGCAGCTTAAACCCTGGACAGGGGACTAATTCACCCCTCCACTTT; d_call: TRBD1; j_call: TRBJ1-6; clone_size: .; v_call: TRBV7-3
cdr3_aa: CASSSQTGGDTEAFF; cdr3_nt: TGTGCCAGCAGTTCTCAGACAGGGGGGGACACTGAAGCTTTCTTT; d_call: TRBD1; j_call: TRBJ1-1; clone_size: .; v_call: TRBV12-3/TRBV12-4
cdr3_aa: CASSLGEWTNTFVYF; cdr3_nt: TGTGCCAGCAGCTTAGGCGAGTGGACGAATACCTTCGTGTACTTC; d_call: .; j_call: TRBJ2-7; clone_size: few; v_call: TRBV7-9
cdr3_aa: CAISESREGVQYF; cdr3_nt: TGTGCCATCAGTGAGTCGAGGGAGGGAGTTCAGTACTTC; d_call: TRBD2; j_call: TRBJ2-5; clone_size: few; v_call: TRBV10-3
cdr3_aa: CATKYSTNEKLFF; cdr3_nt: TGTGCCACCAAGTATTCAACTAATGAAAAACTGTTTTTT; d_call: .; j_call: TRBJ1-4; clone_size: .; v_call: TRBV15
cdr3_aa: CSVDGPGGSYEQYF; cdr3_nt: TGCAGCGTTGATGGGCCAGGTGGCTCCTACGAGCAGTACTTC; d_call: .; j_call: TRBJ2-7; clone_size: few; v_call: TRBV29-1
cdr3_aa: CASSLGEEETQYF; cdr3_nt: TGTGCCAGCAGCTTAGGGGAGGAAGAGACCCAGTACTTC; d_call: .; j_call: TRBJ2-5; clone_size: .; v_call: TRBV7-2
cdr3_aa: CATSREQGRTNEKLFF; cdr3_nt: TGTGCCACCAGCAGAGAACAGGGGAGAACTAATGAAAAACTGTTTTTT; d_call: TRBD1; j_call: TRBJ1-4; clone_size: few; v_call: TRBV15
cdr3_aa: CASSYTDGGQTQYF; cdr3_nt: TGTGCCAGCAGTTACACGGACGGGGGCCAGACCCAGTACTTC; d_call: .; j_call: TRBJ2-5; clone_size: few; v_call: TRBV6-6
cdr3_aa: CASPGGFYGYTF; cdr3_nt: TGCGCCAGCCCAGGGGGATTCTATGGCTACACCTTC; d_call: TRBD1; j_call: TRBJ1-2; clone_size: .; v_call: TRBV10-1
cdr3_aa: CASSLIGLAGGSEQFF; cdr3_nt: TGTGCCAGCAGTTTGATCGGACTAGCGGGAGGGAGTGAGCAGTTCTTC; d_call: TRBD2; j_call: TRBJ2-1; clone_size: .; v_call: TRBV27
cdr3_aa: CASTLNQMNTEAFF; cdr3_nt: TGTGCCAGCACCTTAAATCAAATGAACACTGAAGCTTTCTTT; d_call: .; j_call: TRBJ1-1; clone_size: .; v_call: TRBV12-3/TRBV12-4
cdr3_aa: CASSLEEWTEAFF; cdr3_nt: TGCGCCAGCAGTTTGGAAGAGTGGACTGAAGCTTTCTTT; d_call: .; j_call: TRBJ1-1; clone_size: .; v_call: TRBV5-1
cdr3_aa: CASSQQTYEQYF; cdr3_nt: TGTGCCAGCAGCCAACAGACCTACGAGCAGTACTTC; d_call: .; j_call: TRBJ2-7; clone_size: .; v_call: TRBV3-1
cdr3_aa: CASSAPRGDTQYF; cdr3_nt: TGTGCCAGCAGCGCCCCCAGGGGGGATACGCAGTATTTT; d_call: TRBD1; j_call: TRBJ2-3; clone_size: .; v_call: TRBV9
cdr3_aa: CASSPSGAYYEQYF; cdr3_nt: TGTGCCAGCAGTCCTAGCGGAGCCTACTACGAGCAGTACTTC; d_call: TRBD2; j_call: TRBJ2-7; clone_size: .; v_call: TRBV6-2/TRBV6-3
cdr3_aa: CASSPPFLSGKNIQYF; cdr3_nt: TGTGCCAGCAGTCCACCCTTCTTGTCAGGGAAAAACATTCAGTACTTC; d_call: .; j_call: TRBJ2-4; clone_size: .; v_call: TRBV12-3/TRBV12-4
cdr3_aa: CASSVKGNETLFF; cdr3_nt: TGCGCCAGCAGTGTTAAGGGGAACGAAACACTGTTTTTT; d_call: .; j_call: TRBJ1-4; clone_size: .; v_call: TRBV10-2
cdr3_aa: CASSSSGRAYNEQFF; cdr3_nt: TGTGCCAGCAGTTCTAGCGGGAGGGCCTACAATGAGCAGTTCTTC; d_call: TRBD2; j_call: TRBJ2-1; clone_size: .; v_call: TRBV7-8
cdr3_aa: CSFSSRRGNEQFF; cdr3_nt: TGCAGTTTTTCAAGCCGACGGGGCAATGAGCAGTTCTTC; d_call: .; j_call: TRBJ2-1; clone_size: .; v_call: TRBV20-1
cdr3_aa: CAGKRTDRNEQYF; cdr3_nt: TGTGCCGGCAAGAGGACCGACAGGAACGAGCAGTACTTC; d_call: .; j_call: TRBJ2-7; clone_size: .; v_call: TRBV2
cdr3_aa: CASSWASGNEQFF; cdr3_nt: TGTGCCAGCAGTTGGGCTAGCGGCAATGAGCAGTTCTTC; d_call: TRBD2; j_call: TRBJ2-1; clone_size: few; v_call: TRBV27
cdr3_aa: CATTGESGANVLTF; cdr3_nt: TGTGCCACTACAGGGGAATCTGGGGCCAACGTCCTGACTTTC; d_call: TRBD1; j_call: TRBJ2-6; clone_size: .; v_call: TRBV10-3
cdr3_aa: CAISYSTGEQYF; cdr3_nt: TGTGCCATCAGTTATTCCACGGGGGAGCAGTACTTC; d_call: .; j_call: TRBJ2-7; clone_size: few; v_call: TRBV10-3
cdr3_aa: CASQGAGQPQHF; cdr3_nt: TGTGCCAGCCAGGGTGCCGGTCAGCCCCAGCATTTT; d_call: .; j_call: TRBJ1-5; clone_size: .; v_call: TRBV28
cdr3_aa: CASSYLGSSNEQFF; cdr3_nt: TGTGCCAGCAGTTACCTCGGGTCTTCCAATGAGCAGTTCTTC; d_call: .; j_call: TRBJ2-1; clone_size: few; v_call: TRBV6-5